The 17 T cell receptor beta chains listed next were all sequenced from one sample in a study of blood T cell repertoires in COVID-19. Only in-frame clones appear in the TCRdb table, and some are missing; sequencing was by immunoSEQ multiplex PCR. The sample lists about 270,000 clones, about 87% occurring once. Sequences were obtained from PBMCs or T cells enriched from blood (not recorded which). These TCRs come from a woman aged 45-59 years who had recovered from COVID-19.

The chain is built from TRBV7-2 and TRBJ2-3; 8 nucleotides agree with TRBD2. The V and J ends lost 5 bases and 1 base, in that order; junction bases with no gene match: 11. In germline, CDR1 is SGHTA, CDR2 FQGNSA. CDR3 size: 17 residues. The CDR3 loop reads CASSQTSGRTRTDTQYF. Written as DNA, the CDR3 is TGTGCCAGCAGCCAAACTAGCGGTCGGACCCGCACAGATACGCAGTATTTT.

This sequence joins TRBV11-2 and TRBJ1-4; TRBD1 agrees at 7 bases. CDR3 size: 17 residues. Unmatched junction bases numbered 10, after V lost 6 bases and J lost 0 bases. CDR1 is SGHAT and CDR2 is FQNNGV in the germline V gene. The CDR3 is CASRQTGYKTTNEKLFF. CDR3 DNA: TGTGCCAGCAGACAGACAGGGTATAAGACAACTAATGAAAAACTGTTTTTT.

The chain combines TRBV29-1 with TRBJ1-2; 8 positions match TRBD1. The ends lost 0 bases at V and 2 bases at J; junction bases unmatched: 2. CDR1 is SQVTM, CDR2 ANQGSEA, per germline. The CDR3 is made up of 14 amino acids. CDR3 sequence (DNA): TGCAGCGTTGAAGAGAGGACAGGGAACTATGGCTACACCTTC. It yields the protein CSVEERTGNYGYTF.

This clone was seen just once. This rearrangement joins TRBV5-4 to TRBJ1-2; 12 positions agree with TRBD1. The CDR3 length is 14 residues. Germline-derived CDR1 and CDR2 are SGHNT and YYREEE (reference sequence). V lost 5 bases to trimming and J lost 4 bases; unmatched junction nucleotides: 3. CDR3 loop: CASRGQGAFYGYTF. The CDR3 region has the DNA TGTGCCAGCAGGGGACAGGGGGCATTCTATGGCTACACCTTC.

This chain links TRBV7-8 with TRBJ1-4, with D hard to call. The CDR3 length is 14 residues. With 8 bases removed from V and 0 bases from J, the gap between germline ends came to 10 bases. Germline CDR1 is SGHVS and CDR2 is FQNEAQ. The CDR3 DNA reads TGTGCCAGCGGCTATACAGCAACTAATGAAAAACTGTTTTTT. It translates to CASGYTATNEKLFF.

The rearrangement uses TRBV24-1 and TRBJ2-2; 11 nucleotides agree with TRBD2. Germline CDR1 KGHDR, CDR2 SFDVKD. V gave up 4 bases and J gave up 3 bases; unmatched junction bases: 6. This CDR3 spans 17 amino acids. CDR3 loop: CATSEETSGTYTGELFF. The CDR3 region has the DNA TGTGCCACCAGTGAGGAGACTAGCGGGACGTACACCGGGGAGCTGTTTTTT.

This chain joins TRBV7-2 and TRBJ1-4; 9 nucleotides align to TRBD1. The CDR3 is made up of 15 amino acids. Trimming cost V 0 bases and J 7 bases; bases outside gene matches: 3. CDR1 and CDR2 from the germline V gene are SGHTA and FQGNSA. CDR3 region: CASSLAGTGFEKLFF. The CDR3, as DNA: TGTGCCAGCAGCTTAGCCGGGACAGGGTTTGAAAAACTGTTTTTT.

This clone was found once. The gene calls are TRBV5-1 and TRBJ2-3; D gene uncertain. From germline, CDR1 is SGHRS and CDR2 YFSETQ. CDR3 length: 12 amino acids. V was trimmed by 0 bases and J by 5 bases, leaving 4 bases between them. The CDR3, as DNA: TGCGCCAGCAGCTTGGCCATAGATACGCAGTATTTT. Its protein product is CASSLAIDTQYF.

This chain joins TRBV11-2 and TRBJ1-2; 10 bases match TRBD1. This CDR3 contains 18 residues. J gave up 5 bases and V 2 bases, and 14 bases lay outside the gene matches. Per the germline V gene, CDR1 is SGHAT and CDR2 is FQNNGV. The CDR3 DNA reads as TGTGCCAGCAGCTTATTCCGTTTGGGGACAGGGGCCACATATGGCTACACCTTC. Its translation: CASSLFRLGTGATYGYTF.

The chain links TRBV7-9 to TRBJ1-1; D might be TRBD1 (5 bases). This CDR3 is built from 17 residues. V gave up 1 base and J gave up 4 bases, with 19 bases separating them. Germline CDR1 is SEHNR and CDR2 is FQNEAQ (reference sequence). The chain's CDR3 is CASSLVGYPGIGTEAFF. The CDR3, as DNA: TGTGCCAGCAGCTTAGTCGGCTACCCAGGGATAGGCACTGAAGCTTTCTTT.

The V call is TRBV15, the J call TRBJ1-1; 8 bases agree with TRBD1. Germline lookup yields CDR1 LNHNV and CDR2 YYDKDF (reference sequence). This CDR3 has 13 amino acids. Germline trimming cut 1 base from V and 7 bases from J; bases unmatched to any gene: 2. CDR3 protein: CATSRVQGVEAFF. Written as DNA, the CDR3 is TGTGCCACCAGCAGAGTACAGGGGGTTGAAGCTTTCTTT.

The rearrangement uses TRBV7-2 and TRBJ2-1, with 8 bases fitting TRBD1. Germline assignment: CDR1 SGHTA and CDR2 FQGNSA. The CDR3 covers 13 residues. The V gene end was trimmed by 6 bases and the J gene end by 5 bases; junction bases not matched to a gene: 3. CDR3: CASSRQGHNEQFF. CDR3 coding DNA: TGTGCCAGCAGTAGACAGGGGCACAATGAGCAGTTCTTC.

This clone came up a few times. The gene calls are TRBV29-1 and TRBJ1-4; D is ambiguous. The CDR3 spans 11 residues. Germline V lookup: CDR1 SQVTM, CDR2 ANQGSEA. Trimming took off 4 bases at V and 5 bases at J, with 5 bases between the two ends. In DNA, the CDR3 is TGCAGCGTTGCGAGGAATGAAAAACTGTTTTTT. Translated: CSVARNEKLFF.

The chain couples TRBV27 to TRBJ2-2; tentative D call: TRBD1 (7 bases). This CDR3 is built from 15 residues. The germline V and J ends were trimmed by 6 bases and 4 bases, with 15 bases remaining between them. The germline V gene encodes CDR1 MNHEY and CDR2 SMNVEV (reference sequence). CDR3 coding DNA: TGTGCCAGCAGATCTAGGGGGCGGGGCACCGGGGAGCTGTTTTTT. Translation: CASRSRGRGTGELFF.

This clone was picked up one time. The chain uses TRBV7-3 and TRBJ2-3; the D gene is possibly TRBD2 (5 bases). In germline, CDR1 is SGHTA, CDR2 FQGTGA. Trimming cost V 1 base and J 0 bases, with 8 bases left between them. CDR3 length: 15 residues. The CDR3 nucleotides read TGTGCCAGCAGCTTAAGTCGGACTAGCACAGATACGCAGTATTTT. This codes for CASSLSRTSTDTQYF.

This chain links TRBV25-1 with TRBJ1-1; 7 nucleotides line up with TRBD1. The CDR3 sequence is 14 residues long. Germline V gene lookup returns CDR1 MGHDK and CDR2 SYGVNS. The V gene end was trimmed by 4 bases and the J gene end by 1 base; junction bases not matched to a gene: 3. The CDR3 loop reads CASSVTGANTEAFF. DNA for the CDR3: TGTGCCAGCAGTGTTACAGGGGCGAACACTGAAGCTTTCTTT.

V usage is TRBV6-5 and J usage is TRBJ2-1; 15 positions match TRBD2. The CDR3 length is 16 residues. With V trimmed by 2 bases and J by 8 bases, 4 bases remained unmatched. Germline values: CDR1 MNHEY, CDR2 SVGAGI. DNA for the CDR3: TGTGCCAGCAGTTACCTGGGACTAGCGGGAGGATATGAGCAGTTCTTC. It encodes CASSYLGLAGGYEQFF.